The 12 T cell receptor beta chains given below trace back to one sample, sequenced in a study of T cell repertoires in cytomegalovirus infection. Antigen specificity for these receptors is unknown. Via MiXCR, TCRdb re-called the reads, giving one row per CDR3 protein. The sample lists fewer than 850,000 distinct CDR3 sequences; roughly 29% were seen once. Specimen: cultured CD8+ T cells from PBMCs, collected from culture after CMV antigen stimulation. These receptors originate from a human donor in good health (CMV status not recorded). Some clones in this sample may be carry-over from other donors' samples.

The CDR3 region has the DNA TGTGCCAGCAGTTTAATTGGTCAGACCACCTACGAGCAGTACTTC. This translates into CASSLIGQTTYEQYF. The chain couples TRBV12-3 or TRBV12-4 to TRBJ2-7; D remains unclear. CDR3 length equals 15 residues. Trimming removed 2 bases at V and 2 bases at J, with 13 bases between.

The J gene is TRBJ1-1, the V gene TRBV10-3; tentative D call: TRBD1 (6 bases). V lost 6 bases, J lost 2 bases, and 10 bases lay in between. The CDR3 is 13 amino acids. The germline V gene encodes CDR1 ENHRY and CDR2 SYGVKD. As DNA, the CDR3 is TGTGCCATCAGCACAGGGAGAAACACTGAAGCTTTCTTT. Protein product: CAISTGRNTEAFF.

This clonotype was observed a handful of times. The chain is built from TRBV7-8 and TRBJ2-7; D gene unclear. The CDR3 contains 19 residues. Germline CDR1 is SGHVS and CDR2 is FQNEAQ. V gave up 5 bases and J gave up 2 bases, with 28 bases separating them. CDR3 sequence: CASSLPIEKDETSAYEQYF. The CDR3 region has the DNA TGTGCCAGCAGCCTCCCAATCGAAAAGGACGAAACCTCAGCCTACGAGCAGTACTTC.

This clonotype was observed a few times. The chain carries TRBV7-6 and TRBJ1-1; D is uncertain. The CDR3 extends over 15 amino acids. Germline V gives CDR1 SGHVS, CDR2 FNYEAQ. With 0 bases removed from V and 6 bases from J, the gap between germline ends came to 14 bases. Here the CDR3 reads CASSLARRGNPEAFF. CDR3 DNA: TGTGCCAGCAGCTTAGCGCGTCGGGGAAACCCTGAAGCTTTCTTT.

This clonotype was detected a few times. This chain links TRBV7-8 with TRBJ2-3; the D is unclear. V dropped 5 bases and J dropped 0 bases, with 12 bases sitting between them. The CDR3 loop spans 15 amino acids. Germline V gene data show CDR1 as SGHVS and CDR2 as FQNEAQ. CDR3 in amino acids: CASSHELYSTDTQYF. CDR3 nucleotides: TGTGCCAGCAGCCATGAGCTTTATAGCACAGATACGCAGTATTTT.

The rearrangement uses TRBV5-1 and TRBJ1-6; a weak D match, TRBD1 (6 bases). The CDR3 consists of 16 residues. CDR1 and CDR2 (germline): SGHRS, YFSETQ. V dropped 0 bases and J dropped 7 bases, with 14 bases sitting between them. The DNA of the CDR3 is TGCGCCAGCAGCTTGGCGCCCATGGGGGGCAATTCACCCCTCCACTTT. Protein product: CASSLAPMGGNSPLHF.

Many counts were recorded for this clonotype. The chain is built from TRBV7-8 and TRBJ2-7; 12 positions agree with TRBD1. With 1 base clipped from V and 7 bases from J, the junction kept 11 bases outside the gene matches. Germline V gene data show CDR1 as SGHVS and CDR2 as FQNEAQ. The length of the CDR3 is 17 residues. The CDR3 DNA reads TGTGCCAGCAGCTTAGGAATTTTGGGACAGGGGGCTTGGGAGCAGTACTTC. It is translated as CASSLGILGQGAWEQYF.

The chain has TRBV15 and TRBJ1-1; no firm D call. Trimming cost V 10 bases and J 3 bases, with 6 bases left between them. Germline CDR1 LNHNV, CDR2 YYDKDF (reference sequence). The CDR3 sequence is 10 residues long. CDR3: CAIGDTEAFF. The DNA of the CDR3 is TGTGCCATCGGGGACACTGAAGCTTTCTTT.

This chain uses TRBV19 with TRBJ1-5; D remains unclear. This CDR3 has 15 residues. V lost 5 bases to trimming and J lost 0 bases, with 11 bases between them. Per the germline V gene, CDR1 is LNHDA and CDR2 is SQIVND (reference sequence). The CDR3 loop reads CASSETADSNQPQHF. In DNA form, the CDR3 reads TGTGCCAGTAGTGAGACTGCAGATAGCAATCAGCCCCAGCATTTT.

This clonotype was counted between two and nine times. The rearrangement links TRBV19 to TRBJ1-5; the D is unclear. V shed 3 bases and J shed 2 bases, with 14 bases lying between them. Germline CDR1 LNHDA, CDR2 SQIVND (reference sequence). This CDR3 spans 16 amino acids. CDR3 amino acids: CASSIPNLGGNQPQHF. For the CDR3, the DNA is TGTGCCAGTAGTATTCCGAACCTCGGAGGCAATCAGCCCCAGCATTTT.

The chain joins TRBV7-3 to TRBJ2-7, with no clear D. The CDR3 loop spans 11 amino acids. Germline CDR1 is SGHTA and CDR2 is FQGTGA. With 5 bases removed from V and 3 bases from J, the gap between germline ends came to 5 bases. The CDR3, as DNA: TGTGCCAGCAGCAGGGACTACGAGCAGTACGTC. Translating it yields CASSRDYEQYV.

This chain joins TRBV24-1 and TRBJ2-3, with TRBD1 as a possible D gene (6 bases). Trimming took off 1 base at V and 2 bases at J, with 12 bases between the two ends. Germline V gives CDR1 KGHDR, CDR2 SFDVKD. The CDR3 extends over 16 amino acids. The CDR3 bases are TGTGCCACCAGTGATTTAGGCAGGGGCTTCACAGATACGCAGTATTTT. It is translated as CATSDLGRGFTDTQYF.